This T cell receptor (beta chain) was observed in a study of T-cell memory formation after mild COVID-19 (dated by TCRdb to the early 2020s). Background for the entire study: Most TCR sequence clusters were specific to one of the two donors. Longitudinal TCRalpha and TCRbeta repertoire sequencing tracked T-cell clones expanding and contracting after mild COVID-19 in two donors. The cohort comprised two young, previously healthy adult volunteers, one female and one male. Study-wide conclusions, independent of this receptor: Contracting CD4+ clones were located mainly in the CM and EM memory subsets, whereas CD8+ clones were found to be enriched in EMRA. SARS-CoV-2 specificity was not confirmed for the second-wave clones peaking on day 37. Clones that contracted from day 15 to 85 showed balanced CD4/CD8 phenotypes, whereas a second wave of clones that expanded from day 15 to 37 leaned towards CD4+. Some responding clones were detected in pre-infection memory, suggesting pre-existing cross-reactive memory T cells joined the SARS-CoV-2 response. Only a couple of mild cases were covered in the study, and larger cohorts including severe cases with pre-infection samples were considered necessary.

PBMCs were isolated by Ficoll-Paque density gradient centrifugation. This sample was sequenced with an Illumina NovaSeq 6000. cDNA libraries for TCRalpha and TCRbeta were prepared by 5'RACE using constant-segment primers, with sample barcodes and unique molecular identifiers added. Trizol reagent was used to extract RNA from every sample. The libraries were amplified in two PCR steps, and the second step added a second sample barcode and Illumina TruSeq adapters. Sequencing of the libraries was done on an Illumina NovaSeq, producing 2 x 150 bp paired-end reads. Concerning the study's data processing: Reads were demultiplexed and collapsed into UMI-guided consensus sequences with migec v1.2.7. Using mixcr v2.1.11, UMI consensuses were aligned to TRA and TRB V and J templates and then assembled into clonotypes. Clonotypes were classified as expanded or contracted when called significant by both edgeR and NoisET, with noise models trained on biological replicates. edgeR calls used a false discovery rate-adjusted p below 0.01 and a log2 fold-change threshold of 1. As an exploratory analysis of dynamics, max-normalized trajectories of the 1000 most abundant clonotypes were examined with PCA combined with hierarchical clustering. The CD4 or CD8 phenotype of responding clones was assigned using the separately sequenced CD4+ and CD8+ repertoires. TCRdb redid the processing of the public reads, applying fastp at Q25 and MiXCR, and retained in-frame beta chains. Under each unique CDR3 protein, matching rows form one entry showing the most common genes and DNA. TCRdb's processing, not the study's, gives the V and J calls here. The sample profile shows over 350,000 distinct CDR3 sequences; approximately 15% of them were found once. The top ten clones comprise roughly 21% of the sample.

As concerns this clonotype: Its antigen is unknown. The record has no base qualities; no much larger clone is one base away.

The junction shows trimming of 0 bases on V and 3 bases on J, and the gene matches do not reach 9 bases of it. CDR1 and CDR2 are read off the germline V gene as SGHTA and FQGNSA. The CDR3 has 17 amino acids, counting the end cysteine and phenylalanine. The read is trimmed to its CDR3 DNA, 51 bases read in frame from base 1. The TCR was taken from a young man who had mild COVID-19 (a few samples of this study predate the infection). The sample titles of this study are shuffled in the database, so cell type and time point are left out; the donor was told from shared clones. Recombination connected TRBV7-2 to TRBJ2-5; TRBD2 matches 8 bases in the middle. The sequenced material came from PBMCs or a T cell subset sorted from them (not recorded which). The CDR3 protein sequence reads: CASSLALTSGAKETQYF. The DNA sequence is given as TGTGCCAGCAGCTTAGCTCTCACTAGCGGCGCGAAAGAGACCCAGTACTTC.